The 32 T cell receptor beta chains listed next were all sequenced from one sample in a study of blood T cell repertoires in COVID-19. Repertoires were generated with immunoSEQ multiplex PCR, while TCRdb's copy carries only in-frame clones and drops some. The data contain about 140,000 clones, 75% to 90% of them singletons. The specimen sequenced was peripheral blood. The receptor set was obtained from a woman between 50 and 59 years old with acute or convalescent COVID-19.

This clone turned up a few times. The chain is built from TRBV2 and TRBJ1-1; D unclear. Per the germline V gene, CDR1 is SNHLY and CDR2 is FYNNEI. The CDR3 is 12 residues long. V dropped 4 bases and J dropped 1 base, with 4 bases sitting between them. The CDR3 sequence is CASSGQNTEAFF. As DNA, the CDR3 is TGTGCCAGCAGTGGACAGAACACTGAAGCTTTCTTT.

V gene TRBV28 combines with J gene TRBJ2-3, with D perhaps matching TRBD2 (6 bases). Trimming shortened V by 3 bases and J by 4 bases, and 17 bases separated the two germline ends. This CDR3 is built from 16 residues. Germline assignment: CDR1 MDHEN and CDR2 SYDVKM. The DNA of the CDR3 is TGTGCCAGCAGTTTGGGAAGACGCGGGGTCGCAGATACGCAGTATTTT. Its protein product is CASSLGRRGVADTQYF.

The genes are TRBV5-1 and TRBJ1-1, with a weak D call TRBD1 (5 bases). The germline CDR1 and CDR2 sequences are SGHRS and YFSETQ. CDR3 length: 15 amino acids. With 4 bases removed from V and 1 base from J, the gap between germline ends came to 14 bases. The DNA of the CDR3 is TGCGCCAGCAGCGCCGCGGGACTCTGGAACACTGAAGCTTTCTTT. Translation: CASSAAGLWNTEAFF. Complete variable domain (other parts from reference TRBV5-1 and TRBJ1-1): KAGVTQTPRYLIKTRGQQVTLSCSPISGHRSVSWYQQTPGQGLQFLFEYFSETQRNKGNFPGRFSGRQFSNSRSEMNVSTLELGDSALYLCASSAAGLWNTEAFFGQGTRLTVV.

V is TRBV4-1 and J is TRBJ1-5, with 8 bases matching TRBD1. Germline-derived CDR1 and CDR2 are MGHRA and YSYEKL. This CDR3 comprises 17 residues. V lost 0 bases and J lost 3; bases outside the gene matches: 7. CDR3 DNA sequence: TGCGCCAGCAGCCAAGAGGACCAGGGGGCATCCAATCAGCCCCAGCATTTT. Residues: CASSQEDQGASNQPQHF.

The CDR3 region is CASSDTGEAFF. The CDR3 coding sequence is TGTGCCAGCAGCGACACAGGTGAAGCTTTCTTT. This chain joins TRBV9 and TRBJ1-1; perhaps TRBD1 as D (5 bases). CDR3 length: 11 amino acids. CDR1 and CDR2 from the germline V gene are SGDLS and YYNGEE. V lost 3 bases to trimming and J lost 7 bases, with 7 bases between them.

This chain joins TRBV5-1 and TRBJ1-2; 10 nucleotides agree with TRBD1. Trimming at V came to 2 bases and at J to 9 bases, leaving 7 bases not matched to a gene. CDR1 and CDR2 from the germline V gene are SGHRS and YFSETQ. CDR3 size: 14 residues. The CDR3 reads CASSFETGGSSYTF. The CDR3 DNA reads as TGCGCCAGCAGCTTCGAGACAGGGGGCTCGAGCTACACCTTC.

This clone was seen a single time. This chain joins TRBV2 and TRBJ2-3; D is possibly TRBD1 (6 bases). The CDR3 length is 15 residues. Germline assignment: CDR1 SNHLY and CDR2 FYNNEI. The V end was cut by 5 bases, the J end by 4 bases, with 16 bases between. The CDR3 is CASSQLTGLADTQYF. The CDR3 region has the DNA TGTGCCAGCAGTCAGCTAACAGGGTTAGCAGATACGCAGTATTTT.

Details on this clone: The sample contains more than one DNA sequence encoding this CDR3. The gene calls are TRBV3-1 (or the pseudogene TRBV3-2) and TRBJ1-5, with TRBD1 identical over 9 bases. Looked up from germline, CDR1 is LGHDT and CDR2 is YNNKEL (reference sequence). The CDR3 totals 15 residues. With 1 base clipped from V and 4 bases from J, the junction kept 2 bases outside the gene matches. CDR3 sequence reads: CASSQAGQGNQPQHF. The CDR3 DNA is TGTGCCAGCAGCCAAGCCGGACAGGGGAATCAGCCCCAGCATTTT.

This chain joins TRBV7-9 and TRBJ1-3; a weak D match, TRBD1 (5 bases). CDR1 and CDR2 from the germline V gene are SEHNR and FQNEAQ (reference sequence). This CDR3 comprises 12 residues. Trimming took 3 bases from V and 7 from J, leaving 7 bases between them. The CDR3: CASSLTANTIYF. The CDR3 DNA follows: TGTGCCAGCAGCTTGACAGCGAACACCATATATTTT.

The chain is built from TRBV18 and TRBJ2-2, with a tentative D call TRBD1 (6 bases). V lost 3 bases, J lost 0 bases, and 14 bases lay in between. Germline V gene lookup returns CDR1 KGHSH and CDR2 LQKENI. CDR3 length: 17 amino acids. The CDR3 protein is CASSPQTGQTNTGELFF. CDR3 sequence (DNA): TGTGCCAGCTCACCCCAGACAGGTCAAACGAACACCGGGGAGCTGTTTTTT.

The chain links TRBV14 to TRBJ2-1; D remains unclear. V lost 1 base to trimming and J lost 8 bases, with 12 bases between them. From germline, CDR1 is SGHDN and CDR2 FVKESK. CDR3 size: 14 residues. The CDR3 sequence is CASSQGRGVYEQFF. Written as DNA, the CDR3 is TGTGCCAGCAGCCAAGGACGAGGCGTCTATGAGCAGTTCTTC.

This chain connects TRBV11-3 to TRBJ2-1; 11 bases map to TRBD2. The ends lost 5 bases at V and 7 bases at J; junction bases unmatched: 7. The CDR3 loop spans 15 amino acids. Per germline, CDR1 SGHNT and CDR2 YENEEA. The chain's CDR3 is CASSLGTSGWNEQFF. The CDR3 DNA reads as TGTGCCAGCAGCCTTGGGACTAGCGGATGGAATGAGCAGTTCTTC.

The chain uses TRBV3-1 (or the pseudogene TRBV3-2) and TRBJ2-1; D is unresolved. V lost 0 bases and J 4 bases, leaving 7 bases between the germline ends. The CDR3 runs to 14 residues. CDR1 and CDR2 (germline): LGHDT, YNNKEL (reference sequence). Here the CDR3 DNA reads TGTGCCAGCAGCCAAGAAAACACATACAATGAGCAGTTCTTC. It codes for CASSQENTYNEQFF.

The chain is built from TRBV28 and TRBJ2-2; 8 bases fit TRBD1. Trimming removed 6 bases from V and 4 bases from J; junction bases left unmatched: 7. Germline assignment: CDR1 MDHEN and CDR2 SYDVKM. CDR3 length: 15 amino acids. The CDR3 here is CASRIGTGVTGELFF. Here the CDR3 DNA reads TGTGCCAGCAGAATTGGGACAGGAGTCACCGGGGAGCTGTTTTTT.

The CDR3 DNA sequence: TGTGCCAGCAGCCCGGCGGGGACGGTGGACTACGAGCAGTACTTC. Translated, it gives CASSPAGTVDYEQYF. This chain links TRBV4-2 with TRBJ2-7; D possibly corresponds to TRBD2 (6 bases). The length of the CDR3 is 15 residues. V dropped 4 bases and J dropped 3 bases, with 16 bases sitting between them. The germline V gene has CDR1 LGHNA and CDR2 YNFKEQ.

The genes are TRBV7-3 and TRBJ1-1, with D tentatively TRBD1 (5 bases). The V end lost 4 bases, the J end lost 3 bases, and 15 bases lay between the germline ends. From germline, CDR1 is SGHTA and CDR2 FQGTGA. The CDR3 sequence is 15 residues long. CDR3 DNA: TGTGCCAGCAGCTCATGGGGCCGCAGGGACACTGAAGCTTTCTTT. This sequence encodes CASSSWGRRDTEAFF.

The chain has TRBV7-2 and TRBJ2-7; 7 positions agree with TRBD2. The CDR3 is 13 amino acids. V lost 2 bases to trimming and J lost 6 bases; unmatched junction nucleotides: 4. The germline CDR1 and CDR2 sequences are SGHTA and FQGNSA. The CDR3 DNA sequence: TGTGCCAGCAGCTTAAATTCGGGGGGCGAGCAGTACTTC. Its translation: CASSLNSGGEQYF.

J is TRBJ2-6 and V is TRBV6-2 or TRBV6-3, with TRBD1 matching over 10 bases. V lost 2 bases and J lost 2; bases outside the gene matches: 6. Germline V gives CDR1 MNHEY, CDR2 SVGEGT. The CDR3 length is 18 residues. This CDR3 is CASSYPMTGGTGANVLTF. CDR3 coding DNA: TGTGCCAGCAGTTACCCGATGACAGGGGGCACTGGGGCCAACGTCCTGACTTTC.

The rearrangement links TRBV9 to TRBJ1-1; D uncertain. CDR1 is SGDLS and CDR2 is YYNGEE in the germline V gene. The germline V and J ends were trimmed by 2 bases and 8 bases, with 22 bases remaining between them. The CDR3 totals 16 residues. The CDR3, as DNA: TGTGCCAGCAGCGTGGGAGCCCTTAACTTCGAAGGGGAAGCTTTCTTT. It translates to CASSVGALNFEGEAFF.

This chain links TRBV10-3 with TRBJ1-2, with a possible D match to TRBD1 (5 bases). V was cut by 7 bases and J by 4 bases, with 13 bases left in between. This CDR3 has 13 residues. CDR1 is ENHRY, CDR2 SYGVKD, per germline. CDR3 coding DNA: TGTGCCATCAACCTAGACAGATCCTATGGCTACACCTTC. Encoded protein: CAINLDRSYGYTF.

The count of this clone is one. The gene calls are TRBV9 and TRBJ1-4; D might be TRBD1 (5 bases). From germline, CDR1 is SGDLS and CDR2 YYNGEE. The CDR3 length is 14 residues. Trimming took 3 bases from V and 1 from J, leaving 7 bases between them. In DNA form, the CDR3 reads TGTGCCAGCAGCGCACAGGAAACTAATGAAAAACTGTTTTTT. Protein: CASSAQETNEKLFF.

The chain recombines TRBV3-1 (or the pseudogene TRBV3-2) with TRBJ2-2, with 12 positions matching TRBD2. Germline-derived CDR1 and CDR2 are LGHDT and YNNKEL (reference sequence). After removal of 5 bases from V and 7 bases from J, the junction contained 5 bases not matched to a gene. The CDR3 covers 15 residues. This CDR3 is CASSSSGGAVGELFF. In nucleotides, the CDR3 is TGTGCCAGCAGCTCTAGCGGGGGGGCAGTCGGGGAGCTGTTTTTT.

J is TRBJ2-7 and V is TRBV5-1; 7 bases agree with TRBD1. This CDR3 comprises 15 residues. Germline CDR1 and CDR2: SGHRS and YFSETQ. The ends lost 3 bases at V and 2 bases at J; junction bases unmatched: 8. The DNA for the CDR3 is TGCGCCAGCAGCTCATCCGGGACAGAGCCCTACGAGCAGTACTTC. This codes for CASSSSGTEPYEQYF.

This rearrangement joins TRBV14 to TRBJ2-3, with D possibly being TRBD1 (5 bases). This CDR3 has 16 residues. Trimming left V 4 bases short and J 1 base short, with 15 bases between. Per germline, CDR1 SGHDN and CDR2 FVKESK. The CDR3 loop reads CASSPRRQFGTDTQYF. CDR3 bases: TGTGCCAGCAGCCCGAGAAGACAGTTCGGCACAGATACGCAGTATTTT.

J is TRBJ1-5 and V is TRBV28, with D perhaps matching TRBD1 (6 bases). CDR1 and CDR2 from the germline V gene are MDHEN and SYDVKM. CDR3 length: 16 residues. The ends were cut back, 3 bases at V and 5 bases at J, with 17 bases in the middle. CDR3 DNA sequence: TGTGCCAGCAGTTTCCTCTTGACAGGCTCGGATCAGCCCCAGCATTTT. It encodes CASSFLLTGSDQPQHF.

The sample holds many counts of this clone. This chain links TRBV29-1 with TRBJ2-7, with D perhaps matching TRBD2 (6 bases). The CDR3 has 14 residues. CDR1 is SQVTM, CDR2 ANQGSEA, per germline. Deletions cut 2 bases from V and 1 base from J, with 12 bases between. Here the CDR3 reads CSVEFGSGSYEQYF. Written as DNA, the CDR3 is TGCAGCGTTGAATTCGGGAGTGGGTCCTACGAGCAGTACTTC.

The V gene is TRBV27, the J gene TRBJ2-1; TRBD1 aligns across 10 bases. V lost 6 bases to trimming and J lost 6 bases; unmatched junction nucleotides: 11. The CDR3 runs 16 residues. CDR1 and CDR2 (germline): MNHEY, SMNVEV (reference sequence). DNA for the CDR3: TGTGCCAGCAGACTTACCGGGACAGGGGTCCCCAATGAGCAGTTCTTC. Its protein product is CASRLTGTGVPNEQFF.

This chain uses TRBV24-1 with TRBJ2-5; unclear D gene. The CDR3 length is 12 residues. With 6 bases removed from V and 3 bases from J, the gap between germline ends came to 7 bases. Germline V gene data show CDR1 as KGHDR and CDR2 as SFDVKD. The CDR3 region has the DNA TGTGCCACCAGTTCAGGTGAAGAGACCCAGTACTTC. Translated: CATSSGEETQYF.

The chain links TRBV6-6 to TRBJ1-3, with unresolved D. V was pared by 2 bases and J by 2 bases, with 10 bases between. CDR1 and CDR2 from the germline V gene are MNHNY and SVGAGI (reference sequence). This CDR3 region has 15 residues. The CDR3 spells CASSYMRSPGNTIYF. The CDR3 region has the DNA TGTGCCAGCAGTTACATGAGAAGCCCTGGAAACACCATATATTTT.

The chain has TRBV5-1 and TRBJ2-2; D is perhaps TRBD1 (6 bases). Germline V gene lookup returns CDR1 SGHRS and CDR2 YFSETQ. This CDR3 region has 14 residues. The V end lost 2 bases, the J end lost 3 bases, and 8 bases lay between the germline ends. The CDR3 spells CASSFAGDTGELFF. CDR3 DNA sequence: TGCGCCAGCAGCTTTGCAGGGGACACCGGGGAGCTGTTTTTT.

This chain connects TRBV5-1 to TRBJ2-2, with 15 bases fitting TRBD2. The V and J ends lost 3 bases and 4 bases, in that order; junction bases with no gene match: 10. The CDR3 length is 19 residues. Germline V gene sequence: CDR1 SGHRS, CDR2 YFSETQ. The CDR3 sequence: CASSSSGTSGGRVTGELFF. The CDR3 region has the DNA TGCGCCAGCAGCTCGTCCGGGACTAGCGGGGGGAGAGTCACCGGGGAGCTGTTTTTT.

The chain carries TRBV27 and TRBJ2-1; unclear D gene. The length of the CDR3 is 15 residues. Germline CDR1 reads MNHEY; CDR2 reads SMNVEV (reference sequence). V lost 6 bases and J lost 1, with 13 bases in between. The CDR3 region has the DNA TGTGCCAGCAGCCCTGACTTGGGTTCCTACAATGAGCAGTTCTTC. As protein: CASSPDLGSYNEQFF.